These 14 T cell receptor beta chains were sequenced from one sample in a study of T cells in Graves' hyperthyroidism and ophthalmopathy. The TCR beta CDR3 regions underwent amplification using RNA transcripts as the source. RT-PCR in the first round (using the HTBI primer set) targeted the TCR CDR3. One entry per CDR3 protein results from TCRdb running MiXCR on the multiplex PCR reads. This table holds 200,000 to 250,000 distinct CDR3 sequences, around a sixth found once. Sequencing used blood. Receptors originate from a woman between 45 and 65 years old with Graves' hyperthyroidism.

This clonotype was seen at least ten times. The gene calls are TRBV6-5 and TRBJ1-2, with D possibly TRBD1 on 5 matching bases. The CDR3 length is 14 residues. V was clipped by 0 bases and J by 7 bases, with 12 bases between them. CDR1 is MNHEY, CDR2 SVGAGI, per germline. The CDR3 protein is CASSYSSQGGGYTF. The CDR3 coding sequence is TGTGCCAGCAGTTACTCAAGCCAGGGCGGTGGCTACACCTTC.

This clonotype was found many times. V usage is TRBV20-1 and J usage is TRBJ1-5; D is unresolved. The CDR3 spans 14 residues. The V gene lost 0 bases and the J gene lost 5 bases, with 11 bases spanning the gap. Per the germline V gene, CDR1 is DFQATT and CDR2 is SNEGSKA (reference sequence). This CDR3 reads CSARDYSVDQPQHF. CDR3 nucleotide sequence: TGCAGTGCTAGAGATTATTCCGTAGATCAGCCCCAGCATTTT.

This chain connects TRBV19 to TRBJ2-5, with TRBD1 identical over 11 bases. V trimming: 5 bases; J trimming: 4 bases; junction bases outside the gene matches: 6. Germline CDR1 LNHDA, CDR2 SQIVND (reference sequence). There are 15 residues in the CDR3. The CDR3 protein is CASSSPGQGGETQYF. In DNA form, the CDR3 reads TGTGCCAGTAGTTCCCCGGGACAGGGGGGAGAGACCCAGTACTTC. The complete variable domain, with remaining parts taken from reference TRBV19 and TRBJ2-5, reads DGGITQSPKYLFRKEGQNVTLSCEQNLNHDAMYWYRQDPGQGLRLIYYSQIVNDFQKGDIAEGYSVSREKKESFPLTVTSAQKNPTAFYLCASSSPGQGGETQYFGPGTRLLVL.

This clonotype has only a few counts. V and J are TRBV5-4 and TRBJ2-1; weak D call: TRBD2 (6 bases). The germline V and J ends were trimmed by 2 bases and 9 bases, with 15 bases remaining between them. The germline V gene encodes CDR1 SGHNT and CDR2 YYREEE (reference sequence). The CDR3 is made up of 14 amino acids. As DNA, the CDR3 is TGTGCCAGCAGCTTAAACGTGGGGGGAAGTGAGCAGTTCTTC. This translates into CASSLNVGGSEQFF.

The chain carries TRBV6-1 and TRBJ2-2; unclear D gene. The germline V gene has CDR1 MNHNS and CDR2 SASEGT. This CDR3 spans 15 amino acids. V was trimmed by 7 bases and J by 11 bases, leaving 23 bases between them. The CDR3: CASISTSLGRGELFF. CDR3 DNA sequence: TGTGCCAGCATCTCAACGTCACTTGGGCGTGGTGAGCTGTTTTTT.

The chain employs TRBV19 and TRBJ1-2; TRBD1 aligns across 11 bases. This CDR3 spans 15 amino acids. With V trimmed by 4 bases and J by 7 bases, 8 bases remained unmatched. Germline CDR1 is LNHDA and CDR2 is SQIVND (reference sequence). The DNA of the CDR3 is TGTGCCAGTAGTACCTTCGGACAGGGGGCAAGTGGCTACACCTTC. Residues: CASSTFGQGASGYTF.

V is TRBV19 and J is TRBJ1-2; TRBD1 is a possible D gene (6 bases). Deletions cut 7 bases from V and 3 bases from J, with 12 bases between. The CDR3 contains 13 residues. Germline-derived CDR1 and CDR2 are LNHDA and SQIVND (reference sequence). Here the CDR3 DNA reads TGTGCCAGTACCGATAGGGGGGACTATGGCTACACCTTC. Translation: CASTDRGDYGYTF.

This clonotype was detected ten times or more. V usage is TRBV29-1 and J usage is TRBJ2-7, with D tentatively TRBD2 (5 bases). The length of the CDR3 is 14 residues. The germline V and J ends were trimmed by 6 bases and 3 bases, with 18 bases remaining between them. Germline V CDR1 and CDR2: SQVTM, ANQGSEA. CDR3 bases: TGCAGCGTCGCGGGCTCTTCCGGAGGCTACGAGCAGTACTTC. Residues: CSVAGSSGGYEQYF.

At least ten counts were recorded for this clonotype. The V and J genes are TRBV3-1 and TRBJ2-5, with 9 bases fitting TRBD2. The V gene's germline CDR1 is LGHDT and CDR2 YNNKEL (reference sequence). Trimming cost V 3 bases and J 2 bases; bases outside gene matches: 1. The length of the CDR3 is 14 residues. The CDR3 nucleotides are TGTGCCAGCAGCCAGACTAGCGGTCAAGAGACCCAGTACTTC. Encoded protein: CASSQTSGQETQYF.

The chain recombines TRBV27 with TRBJ2-5; 10 bases are shared with TRBD2. The V and J ends lost 5 bases and 1 base, in that order; junction bases with no gene match: 4. Germline lookup yields CDR1 MNHEY and CDR2 SMNVEV (reference sequence). The CDR3 runs 15 residues. CDR3 bases: TGTGCCAGCAGTCCAAGACTAGCGGGCCAAGAGACCCAGTACTTC. Translating it yields CASSPRLAGQETQYF.

The sample holds many counts of this clonotype. CDR3 sequence reads: CASSPWTGGNTEAFF. The CDR3, as DNA: TGTGCCAGCAGCCCGTGGACAGGGGGGAACACTGAAGCTTTCTTT. The genes are TRBV9 and TRBJ1-1; 10 positions agree with TRBD1. Trimming removed 4 bases from V and 1 base from J; junction bases left unmatched: 4. The germline gives CDR1 SGDLS, CDR2 YYNGEE. The CDR3 is 15 residues long. Looking up the rest from reference TRBV9 and TRBJ1-1 gives the full variable domain: DSGVTQTPKHLITATGQRVTLRCSPRSGDLSVYWYQQSLDQGLQFLIQYYNGEERAKGNILERFSAQQFPDLHSELNLSSLELGDSALYFCASSPWTGGNTEAFFGQGTRLTVV.

As for this clonotype: A junction end diverges from the germline sequence, so it may reflect a read error. The chain has TRBV29-1 and TRBJ2-3; either TRBD1 or TRBD2 may fit D (5 bases each). Germline assignment: CDR1 SQVTM and CDR2 ANQGSEA. The CDR3 totals 14 residues. In DNA form, the CDR3 reads TGCAGCGTTGTCGAGGGGACCCTCCAGGATACGCGGTATTTT. Translating it yields CSVVEGTLQDTRYF.

This clonotype was observed many times. V and J are TRBV11-3 and TRBJ2-3, with D possibly matching TRBD2 (5 bases). Germline loops: CDR1 SGHNT, CDR2 YENEEA. V was cut by 7 bases and J by 3 bases, with 14 bases left in between. This CDR3 has 14 residues. CDR3 DNA: TGTGCCAGCATGATACGGGGAGAAACAGATACGCAGTATTTT. Encoded protein: CASMIRGETDTQYF.

This clonotype was observed many times. The chain links TRBV20-1 to TRBJ2-7; possibly TRBD1 for D (5 bases). Germline V gene sequence: CDR1 DFQATT, CDR2 SNEGSKA (reference sequence). The CDR3 is 15 residues long. V lost 0 bases and J lost 1, with 13 bases in between. As DNA, the CDR3 is TGCAGTGCTAGAGAAGGGCAGGGCCGTTCCTACGAGCAGTACTTC. Amino acids: CSAREGQGRSYEQYF.